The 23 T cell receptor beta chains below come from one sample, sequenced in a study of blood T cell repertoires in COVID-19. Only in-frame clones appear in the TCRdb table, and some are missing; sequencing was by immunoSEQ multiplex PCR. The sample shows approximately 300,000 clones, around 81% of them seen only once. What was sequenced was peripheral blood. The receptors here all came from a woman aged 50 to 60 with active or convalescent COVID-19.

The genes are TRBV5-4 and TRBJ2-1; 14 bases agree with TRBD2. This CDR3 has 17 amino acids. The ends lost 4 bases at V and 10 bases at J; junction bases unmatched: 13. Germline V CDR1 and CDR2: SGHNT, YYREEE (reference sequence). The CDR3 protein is CASSPGTSGSLRVEQFF. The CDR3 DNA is TGTGCCAGCAGCCCCGGGACTAGCGGGAGTTTGAGAGTCGAGCAGTTCTTC.

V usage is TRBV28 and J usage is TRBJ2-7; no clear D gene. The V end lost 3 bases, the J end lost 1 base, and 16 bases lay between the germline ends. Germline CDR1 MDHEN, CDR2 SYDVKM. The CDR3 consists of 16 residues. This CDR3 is CASSFRFRRPSYEQYF. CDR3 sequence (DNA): TGTGCCAGCAGTTTTAGGTTTCGCAGGCCATCCTACGAGCAGTACTTC.

CDR3 bases: TGTGCCAGCAGCGTAGTGGGGGCAGGCCCCAGCTCCTACAATGAGCAGTTCTTC. Residues: CASSVVGAGPSSYNEQFF. The chain carries TRBV9 and TRBJ2-1, with D possibly matching TRBD1 (6 bases). The CDR3 extends over 18 amino acids. Looked up from germline, CDR1 is SGDLS and CDR2 is YYNGEE. Deletions cut 0 bases from V and 0 bases from J, with 16 bases between.

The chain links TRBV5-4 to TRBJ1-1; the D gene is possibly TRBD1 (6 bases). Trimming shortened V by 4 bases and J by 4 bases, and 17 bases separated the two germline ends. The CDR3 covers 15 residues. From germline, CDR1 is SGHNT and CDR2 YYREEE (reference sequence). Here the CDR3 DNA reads TGTGCCAGCAGCGCCCCCCACAGGGAGGGCACTGAAGCTTTCTTT. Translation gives CASSAPHREGTEAFF.

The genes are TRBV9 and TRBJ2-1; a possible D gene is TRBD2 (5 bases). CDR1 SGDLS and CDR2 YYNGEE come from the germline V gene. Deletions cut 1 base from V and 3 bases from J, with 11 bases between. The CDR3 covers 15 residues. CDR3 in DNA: TGTGCCAGCAGCGTACTTCGGGGTAACTACAATGAGCAGTTCTTC. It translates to CASSVLRGNYNEQFF.

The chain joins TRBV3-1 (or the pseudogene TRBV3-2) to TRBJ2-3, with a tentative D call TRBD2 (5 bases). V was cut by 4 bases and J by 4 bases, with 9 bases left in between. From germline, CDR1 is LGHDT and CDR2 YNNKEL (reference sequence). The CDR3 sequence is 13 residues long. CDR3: CASSLRGSDTQYF. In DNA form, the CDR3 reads TGTGCCAGCAGCCTCCGGGGTTCAGATACGCAGTATTTT.

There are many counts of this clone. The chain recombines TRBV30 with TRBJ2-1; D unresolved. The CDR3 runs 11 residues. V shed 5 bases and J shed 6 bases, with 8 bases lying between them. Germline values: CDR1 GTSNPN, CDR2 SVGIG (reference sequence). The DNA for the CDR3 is TGTGCCTGGGACCGAGTCAATGAGCAGTTCTTC. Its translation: CAWDRVNEQFF.

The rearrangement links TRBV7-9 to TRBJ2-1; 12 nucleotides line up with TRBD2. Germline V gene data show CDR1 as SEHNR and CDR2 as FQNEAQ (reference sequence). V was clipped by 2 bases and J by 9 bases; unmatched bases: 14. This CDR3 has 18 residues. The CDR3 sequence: CASSLTSTSGRTRFEQFF. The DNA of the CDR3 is TGTGCCAGCAGCTTAACCTCGACTAGCGGGAGAACACGTTTTGAGCAGTTCTTC.

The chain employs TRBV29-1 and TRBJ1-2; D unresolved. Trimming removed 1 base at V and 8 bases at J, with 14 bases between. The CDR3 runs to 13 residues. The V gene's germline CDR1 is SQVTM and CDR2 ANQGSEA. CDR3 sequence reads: CSVEVHREEGYTF. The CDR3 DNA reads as TGCAGCGTTGAAGTACATAGGGAGGAGGGCTACACCTTC.

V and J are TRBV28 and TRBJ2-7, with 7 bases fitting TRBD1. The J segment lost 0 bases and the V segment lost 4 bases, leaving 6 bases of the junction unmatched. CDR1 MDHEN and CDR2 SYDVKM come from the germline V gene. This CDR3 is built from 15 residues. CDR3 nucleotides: TGTGCCAGCAGTTACCGGGACAGTTTCTCCTACGAGCAGTACTTC. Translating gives CASSYRDSFSYEQYF.

The DNA for the CDR3 is TGCAGTGCTAGTTCTCAGGGGGCTTCCTATGGCTACACCTTC. Translation gives CSASSQGASYGYTF. This chain connects TRBV20-1 to TRBJ1-2; 8 bases are shared with TRBD1. This CDR3 contains 14 residues. CDR1 is DFQATT and CDR2 is SNEGSKA in the germline V gene (reference sequence). The V segment lost 3 bases and the J segment 4 bases; nucleotides outside the gene matches: 7.

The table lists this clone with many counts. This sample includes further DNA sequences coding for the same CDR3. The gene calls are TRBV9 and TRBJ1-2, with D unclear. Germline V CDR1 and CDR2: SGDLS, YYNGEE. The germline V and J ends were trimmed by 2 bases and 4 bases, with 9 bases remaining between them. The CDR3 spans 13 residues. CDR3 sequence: CASSVDGGYGYTF. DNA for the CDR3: TGTGCCAGCAGCGTTGATGGAGGCTATGGCTACACCTTC.

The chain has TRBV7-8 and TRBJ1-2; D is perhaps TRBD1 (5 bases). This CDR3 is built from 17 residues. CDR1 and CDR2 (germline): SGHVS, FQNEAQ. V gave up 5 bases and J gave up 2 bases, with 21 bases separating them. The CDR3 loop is CASSPHRVRQPNYGYTF. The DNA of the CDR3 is TGTGCCAGCAGCCCCCACCGGGTCCGACAGCCAAACTATGGCTACACCTTC. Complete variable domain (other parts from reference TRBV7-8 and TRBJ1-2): GAGVSQSPRYKVAKRGQDVALRCDPISGHVSLFWYQQALGQGPEFLTYFQNEAQLDKSGLPSDRFFAERPEGSVSTLKIQRTQQEDSAVYLCASSPHRVRQPNYGYTFGSGTRLTVV.

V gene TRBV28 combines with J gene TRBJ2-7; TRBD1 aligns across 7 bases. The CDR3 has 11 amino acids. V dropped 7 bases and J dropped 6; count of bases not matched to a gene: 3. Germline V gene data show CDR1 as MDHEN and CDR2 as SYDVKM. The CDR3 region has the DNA TGTGCCAGCAACACAGGGGCCGAGCAGTACTTC. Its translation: CASNTGAEQYF.

CDR3: CASSPRAGLLNTEAFF. For the CDR3, the DNA is TGTGCCAGCTCACCACGGGCAGGGTTATTGAACACTGAAGCTTTCTTT. This chain joins TRBV18 and TRBJ1-1, with D possibly being TRBD1 (5 bases). This CDR3 has 16 residues. CDR1 KGHSH and CDR2 LQKENI come from the germline V gene. With 1 base removed from V and 0 bases from J, the gap between germline ends came to 12 bases. The full variable domain, in which reference TRBV18 and TRBJ1-1 provide the parts outside the CDR3, is NAGVMQNPRHLVRRRGQEARLRCSPMKGHSHVYWYRQLPEEGLKFMVYLQKENIIDESGMPKERFSAEFPKEGPSILRIQQVVRGDSAAYFCASSPRAGLLNTEAFFGQGTRLTVV.

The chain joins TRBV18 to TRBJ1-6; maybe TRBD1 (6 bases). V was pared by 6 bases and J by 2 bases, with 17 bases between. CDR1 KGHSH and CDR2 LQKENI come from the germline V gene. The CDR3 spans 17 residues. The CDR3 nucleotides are TGTGCCAGCTCCGACCTACAGGGCAGCACCTATAATTCACCCCTCCACTTT. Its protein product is CASSDLQGSTYNSPLHF.

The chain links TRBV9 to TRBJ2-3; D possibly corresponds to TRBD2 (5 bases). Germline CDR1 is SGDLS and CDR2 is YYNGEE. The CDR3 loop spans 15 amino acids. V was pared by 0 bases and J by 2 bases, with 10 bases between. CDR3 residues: CASSVVEAHTDTQYF. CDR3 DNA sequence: TGTGCCAGCAGCGTAGTGGAGGCCCACACAGATACGCAGTATTTT.

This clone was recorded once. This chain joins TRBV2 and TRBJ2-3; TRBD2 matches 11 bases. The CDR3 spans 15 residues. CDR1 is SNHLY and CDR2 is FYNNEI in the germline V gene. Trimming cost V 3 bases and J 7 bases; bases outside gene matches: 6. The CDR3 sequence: CASSDTSGSRHTQYF. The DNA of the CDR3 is TGTGCCAGCAGTGACACTAGCGGGAGTCGCCATACGCAGTATTTT.

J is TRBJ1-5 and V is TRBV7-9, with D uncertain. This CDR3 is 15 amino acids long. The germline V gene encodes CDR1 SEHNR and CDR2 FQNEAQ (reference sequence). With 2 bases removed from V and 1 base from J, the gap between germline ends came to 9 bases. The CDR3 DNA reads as TGTGCCAGCAGCTTATCAGGAAGGAGCAATCAGCCCCAGCATTTT. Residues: CASSLSGRSNQPQHF.

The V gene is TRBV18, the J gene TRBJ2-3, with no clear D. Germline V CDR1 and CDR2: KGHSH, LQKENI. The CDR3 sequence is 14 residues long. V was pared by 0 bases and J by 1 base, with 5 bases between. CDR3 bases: TGTGCCAGCTCACCACCCTCCCGCACAGATACGCAGTATTTT. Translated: CASSPPSRTDTQYF.

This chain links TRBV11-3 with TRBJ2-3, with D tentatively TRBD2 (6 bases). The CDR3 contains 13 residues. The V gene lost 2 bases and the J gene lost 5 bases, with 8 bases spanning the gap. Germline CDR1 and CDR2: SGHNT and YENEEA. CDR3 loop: CASSLRRGDTQYF. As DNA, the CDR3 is TGTGCCAGCAGCTTAAGGAGGGGAGATACGCAGTATTTT. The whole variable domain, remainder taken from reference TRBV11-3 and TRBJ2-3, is EAGVVQSPRYKIIEKKQPVAFWCNPISGHNTLYWYLQNLGQGPELLIRYENEEAVDDSQLPKDRFSAERLKGVDSTLKIQPAELGDSAVYLCASSLRRGDTQYFGPGTRLTVL.

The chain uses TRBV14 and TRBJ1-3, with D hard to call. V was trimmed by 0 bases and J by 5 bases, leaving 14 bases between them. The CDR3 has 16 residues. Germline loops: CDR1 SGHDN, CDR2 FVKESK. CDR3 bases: TGTGCCAGCAGCCAAGATGCCAGGCTTGTAAGAAACACCATATATTTT. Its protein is CASSQDARLVRNTIYF.

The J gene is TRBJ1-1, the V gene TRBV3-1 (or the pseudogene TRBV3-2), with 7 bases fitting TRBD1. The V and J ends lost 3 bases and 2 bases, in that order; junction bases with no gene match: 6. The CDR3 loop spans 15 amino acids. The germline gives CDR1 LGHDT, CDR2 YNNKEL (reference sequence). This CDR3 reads CASSHLDRENTEAFF. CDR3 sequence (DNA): TGTGCCAGCAGCCATCTTGACAGGGAAAACACTGAAGCTTTCTTT.